The T cell receptor beta chain described here comes from a study of lymphopenia after photon versus proton radiotherapy. Study observations and caveats: A bigger post-nadir fall in TCR diversity correlated inversely with survival time in deceased patients. Authors raise, but do not show, better survival with proton therapy. Under photons, naive T cells and diversity fell while effector/memory populations rose.

Concerning this clone itself: Its specificity is unknown.

The CDR3 has 13 amino acids. Germline CDR1 and CDR2: SNHLY and FYNNEI. V lost 4 bases and J lost 3, with 7 bases in between. Sequenced by immunoSEQ multiplex PCR; TCRdb stores in-frame clones only, minus some. Here the sample spans 18,000 or so clones, roughly nine tenths being singletons. Sample: peripheral blood, taken from a patient treated with proton-based radiotherapy. The clonotype comes from a man between 65 and 80 years old with pancreatic cancer. This chain connects TRBV2 to TRBJ1-5; D gene uncertain. CDR3 bases: TGTGCCAGCAGTGCAGAGGCCAATCAGCCCCAGCATTTT. Its translation is CASSAEANQPQHF.